This note documents a single TCR beta chain sequence. This clonotype has a count of ten or more. No antigen is known for it. Base qualities are not recorded, but no much larger clone differs from it by a single base. These data come from a study of T cell repertoires in cytomegalovirus infection (dated by TCRdb to about 2019). With regard to the full study: The peptide stimulations were aimed at well-studied HLA-B-restricted epitopes as well as recently identified HLA-C-restricted CMV epitopes, whose presentation resists viral immunomodulation. The HLA type of each donor mattered for the analysis, because public TCR beta signatures pointed to carriage of CMV infection along with the matching HLA type. The research as a whole found: The ex vivo response was dominated by HLA-C-restricted CMV-specific TCR beta clonotypes, which also provided the single most frequent clonotype in two of eight donors. In both this cohort and an independent cohort of 350 or so donors, the cumulative frequency of public TCR beta family members distinguished carriers of CMV infection plus the relevant HLA type.

Sequencing took place on an Illumina HiSeq 1500. TCRdb cleaned the public reads at Q25 with fastp, built clones with MiXCR and kept in-frame beta chains. Each entry merges the rows of one CDR3 protein and shows their most common DNA and genes. Recorded for this sample are 65,000 to 85,000 distinct CDR3 sequences; approximately 30% of them occurred a single time. About 60% of the sample is held by the ten biggest clonotypes. What the treatment or condition label conveys for this sample: in vitro stimulation with specific CMV peptide epitopes to enrich CMV-specific T cells. The TCR sequence derives from a human donor in good health (CMV status not recorded). Some clones in this sample may be carry-over from other donors' samples. The source material was CD8+ T cells from cultured PBMCs, sampled from culture after CMV antigen stimulation.

CDR3 loop: CASSEGAGGYNEQFF. The nucleotide sequence reads as follows: TGTGCCAGCAGTGAAGGGGCAGGTGGCTACAATGAGCAGTTCTTC. This sequence uses TRBV6-1 and TRBJ2-1; there is no confident call for the D gene. There are 15 amino acids in the CDR3, from cysteine to phenylalanine inclusive. The retained sequence is limited to the CDR3, 45 bases, with the frame set at the first base. CDR1 and CDR2 were assigned from the germline V gene as MNHNS and SASEGT. V and J lose 1 base and 3 bases, and a span of 10 bases separates them.